What follows describes a single T cell receptor beta chain. What this receptor recognizes is not known. At one end the junction does not follow the germline gene, possibly because of a read error. In the germline V gene, CDR1 corresponds to MGHRA and CDR2 to YSYEKL. The CDR3 contains 16 residues, cysteine and phenylalanine counted. Of all the DNA, just the CDR3 is kept, 48 bases in frame from base 1. The sample belongs to a study of T cells in Graves' hyperthyroidism and ophthalmopathy (dated by TCRdb to between 2018 and 2020). The study in broad terms: Peripheral blood was collected at initial diagnosis, before any treatment. To identify TCR V-J signatures that set the groups apart, the researchers used a discovery cohort of 100 patients, made up of around 42 with Graves' ophthalmopathy and some 55 with stable Graves' hyperthyroidism. Prospective prediction of ophthalmopathy was tested in an independent validation cohort consisting of 18 to 20 hyperthyroidism patients and 17 patients who later progressed to ophthalmopathy. For training and testing, the roughly 100 patients in the discovery cohort were randomly divided in a 7:3 ratio. The study also compared thyroid tissue and blood T-cell repertoires from about six Graves' hyperthyroidism patients. After sampling, hyperthyroidism patients received methimazole starting at 30 mg daily, and ophthalmopathy patients received high-dose intravenous methylprednisolone. The paper reports TCR Vbeta CDR3 sequencing of approximately 140 peripheral blood samples: 43 ophthalmopathy, around 80 hyperthyroidism and around 17 progressor patients. What the authors observed across the whole study: Most expanded thyroid clonotypes (frequency above 0.001) were also detected in blood, a finding suggesting that blood repertoires may reflect thyroid immune responses. In validation, the model predicted progression to ophthalmopathy with around 71% sensitivity and 72% to 75% specificity, a median of about 6.7 months before onset. No statistical method was used to fix the sample size in advance, and group allocation was not hidden from the investigators. Ophthalmopathy was separated from stable hyperthyroidism by a 13 V-J signature model, with 85% to 90% sensitivity and approximately 81% specificity obtained in cross-validation and 80%/75% obtained in testing.

Hyperthyroidism patients were newly diagnosed, with disease duration under 2 months, and aged 18 to 65 years. Patients with uncontrolled infections, other autoimmune diseases, pregnancy or lactation were excluded. Diagnoses relied on clinical symptoms, serum thyroxine and TRAb, thyroid ultrasound and orbital computed tomography. Blood from progressor patients was collected at the time of first diagnosis with hyperthyroidism, before any ophthalmopathy symptoms had appeared. Ficoll-Paque density gradient centrifugation was used to isolate PBMCs from 8 to 10 ml of fresh peripheral blood. Progressor patients were defined as those initially diagnosed with Graves' hyperthyroidism in whom ophthalmopathy developed during follow-up. Total RNA was extracted using Trizol reagent, and RNA quality was assessed on an Agilent 2100 Bioanalyzer. The TCR beta CDR3 regions were amplified from RNA transcripts. The TCR CDR3 was subjected to a first round of RT-PCR using the HTBI primer set and the Qiagen OneStep RT-PCR kit. Libraries were constructed in a second round of multiplex PCR, after which size selection and purification were carried out. Paired-end sequencing of the libraries was performed with 100 bp reads on an Illumina HiSeq2000. In the authors' own workflow: SOAPnuke was used to process the raw data, removing reads that contained adapters or uncalled bases, had a mean Phred below 15, or lacked an exact match to the constant primer or identifier. COPE v1.2.5 was used to merge high-quality paired reads, and clonotypes were defined as unique nucleotide sequences. Clonotypes were aligned to IMGT TRBV, TRBD and TRBJ reference segments using MiTCR v1.1. The analysis was restricted to V-J combinations with a frequency above 0.0001, which together covered roughly 99% of the repertoires. A TCS score was defined as the ratio between F50 (clonal expansion) and ExV (chaos), using BLOSUM62-based TCRdist between CDR3 peptides within each V-J. Welch's t-statistics and random forest reduced approximately 520 V-J features to 13, which were used in a naive Bayes classifier (R e1071). TCRdb trimmed the raw reads at Q25, called clones with MiXCR and kept productive beta chains. Entries that share a CDR3 protein sequence are merged under the most common genes and DNA. The V and J calls were determined by TCRdb, not by the authors. This sample has roughly 360,000 distinct CDR3 sequences in its table, and approximately 15% of those were observed once. The top ten constitute more than 20% of the sample.

Sequenced sample: blood. This clonotype was obtained from a man aged 25 to 40 with Graves' hyperthyroidism that later progressed to Graves' ophthalmopathy. The chain is made from TRBV4-1 and TRBJ2-1, with TRBD1 identical over 8 junction bases. DNA sequence: TGTGCCAGCAGCCGACTGACAGGGGAAGTAGGCAATGAGCAGTTCTTC. The encoded protein is CASSRLTGEVGNEQFF.